Each of the 25 T cell receptor beta chains below was sequenced from the same sample in a study of cytomegalovirus exposure and HLA in healthy donors. The PCR made use of 60 Vbeta and 13 Jbeta primers. Repertoires were generated with immunoSEQ multiplex PCR, while TCRdb's copy carries only in-frame clones and drops some. Of roughly 40,000 clones in the sample, 45% to 65% are singletons; the top ten hold about an eighth. The specimen sequenced was PBMCs. The origin of the receptors is a human donor in good health.

The chain links TRBV11-2 to TRBJ2-1, with 14 bases aligning to TRBD2. Germline CDR1 reads SGHAT; CDR2 reads FQNNGV. Trimming cost V 5 bases and J 9 bases; bases outside gene matches: 9. CDR3 length: 16 amino acids. The CDR3 sequence is CASSPGLAGGGGEQFF. Written as DNA, the CDR3 is TGTGCCAGCAGCCCCGGACTAGCGGGAGGTGGGGGTGAGCAGTTCTTC.

This clone showed up just a few times. The genes are TRBV10-3 and TRBJ2-7; weak D call: TRBD1 (5 bases). The ends were cut back, 3 bases at V and 2 bases at J, with 11 bases in the middle. The germline CDR1 and CDR2 sequences are ENHRY and SYGVKD. This CDR3 has 14 residues. This CDR3 is CAISDTGRAYEQYF. CDR3 DNA sequence: TGTGCCATCAGTGATACGGGCAGGGCCTACGAGCAGTACTTC.

The chain has TRBV7-9 and TRBJ2-1; TRBD2 matches 8 bases. V was pared by 5 bases and J by 12 bases, with 15 bases of the junction left unmatched. The CDR3 contains 15 residues. Germline-derived CDR1 and CDR2 are SEHNR and FQNEAQ (reference sequence). CDR3 sequence: CASSNRLAFSEAQFF. The CDR3 DNA follows: TGTGCCAGCAGCAACAGACTAGCGTTCTCCGAAGCGCAGTTCTTC.

CDR3 DNA: TGTGCCAGCTCACTAAGCCCTCTACTGAGACAGGGCGAGCAGTACTTC. Its translation is CASSLSPLLRQGEQYF. The chain carries TRBV18 and TRBJ2-7, with 7 positions matching TRBD1. CDR1 and CDR2 from the germline V gene are KGHSH and LQKENI. The CDR3 totals 16 residues. Losses at the gene ends were 4 bases for V and 6 bases for J; bases not matched to a gene: 15.

J is TRBJ2-6 and V is TRBV28; TRBD1 matches at 9 bases. This CDR3 is built from 18 residues. Germline loops: CDR1 MDHEN, CDR2 SYDVKM. Losses at the gene ends were 6 bases for V and 3 bases for J; bases not matched to a gene: 12. This CDR3 is CASRPGQGQYSGANVLTF. The CDR3 DNA is TGTGCCAGCAGGCCCGGACAGGGGCAATACAGTGGGGCCAACGTCCTGACTTTC. Full variable domain (remainder filled in from reference TRBV28 and TRBJ2-6): DVKVTQSSRYLVKRTGEKVFLECVQDMDHENMFWYRQDPGLGLRLIYFSYDVKMKEKGDIPEGYSVSREKKERFSLILESASTNQTSMYLCASRPGQGQYSGANVLTFGAGSRLTVL.

This clone showed up just once. The chain recombines TRBV7-3 with TRBJ2-1; TRBD2 aligns across 10 bases. Germline lookup yields CDR1 SGHTA and CDR2 FQGTGA. V was clipped by 2 bases and J by 6 bases; unmatched bases: 4. The CDR3 spans 15 residues. The CDR3 region is CASSLGAGGSNEQFF. Here the CDR3 DNA reads TGTGCCAGCAGCTTAGGAGCGGGAGGGAGCAATGAGCAGTTCTTC.

This clone came up a few times. The chain recombines TRBV18 with TRBJ2-5, with a weak D call TRBD1 (5 bases). Germline V gives CDR1 KGHSH, CDR2 LQKENI. This CDR3 contains 14 residues. Between the trimmed V and J ends, which lost 2 bases and 1 base, there was a span of 8 bases. In DNA, the CDR3 is TGTGCCAGCTCACCAAGGGGTCTCCAAGAGACCCAGTACTTC. It yields the protein CASSPRGLQETQYF.

This clone was observed a few times. The chain joins TRBV29-1 to TRBJ2-1; the D gene is possibly TRBD1 (5 bases). Germline-derived CDR1 and CDR2 are SQVTM and ANQGSEA. V lost 4 bases and J 3 bases, leaving 7 bases between the germline ends. The CDR3 has 12 amino acids. CDR3 nucleotides: TGCAGCGTTGGACAGTTCTACAATGAGCAGTTCTTC. It is translated as CSVGQFYNEQFF.

V is TRBV7-3 and J is TRBJ2-7; D is unresolved. Trimming left V 0 bases short and J 6 bases short, with 9 bases between. The CDR3 sequence is 13 residues long. The germline V gene has CDR1 SGHTA and CDR2 FQGTGA. CDR3 protein: CASSLTPLAEQYF. CDR3 in DNA: TGTGCCAGCAGCTTAACCCCTCTGGCCGAGCAGTACTTC. The full variable domain, in which reference TRBV7-3 and TRBJ2-7 provide the parts outside the CDR3, is GAGVSQTPSNKVTEKGKYVELRCDPISGHTALYWYRQSLGQGPEFLIYFQGTGAADDSGLPNDRFFAVRPEGSVSTLKIQRTERGDSAVYLCASSLTPLAEQYFGPGTRLTVT.

The chain has TRBV18 and TRBJ2-7, with D tentatively TRBD1 (5 bases). The CDR3 loop spans 13 amino acids. Germline assignment: CDR1 KGHSH and CDR2 LQKENI. The V end was cut by 2 bases, the J end by 4 bases, with 9 bases between. The CDR3 sequence: CASSPRQKYEQYF. CDR3 bases: TGTGCCAGCTCACCAAGACAGAAATACGAGCAGTACTTC.

The CDR3: CASSPAGGYEQYF. Here the CDR3 DNA reads TGTGCCAGCTCACCAGCCGGGGGCTACGAGCAGTACTTC. This chain links TRBV18 with TRBJ2-7; possibly TRBD2 for D (6 bases). Germline CDR1 is KGHSH and CDR2 is LQKENI. Trimming pared 2 bases from V and 3 bases from J, leaving 8 bases between. There are 13 residues in the CDR3.

The chain has TRBV18 and TRBJ2-1; maybe TRBD2 (5 bases). Trimming cost V 2 bases and J 6 bases, with 11 bases left between them. The V gene's germline CDR1 is KGHSH and CDR2 LQKENI. This CDR3 is 14 amino acids long. The CDR3 coding sequence is TGTGCCAGCTCACCATTTGAGGGCTCCAATGAGCAGTTCTTC. Amino acids: CASSPFEGSNEQFF.

The rearrangement links TRBV4-3 to TRBJ1-1; perhaps TRBD1 as D (6 bases). CDR3 length equals 14 residues. V lost 2 bases, J lost 4 bases, and 11 bases lay in between. Germline V gene data show CDR1 as LGHNA and CDR2 as YSLEER. The DNA for the CDR3 is TGCGCCAGCAGCCAACCCGCAGGGGCCACTGAAGCTTTCTTT. It yields the protein CASSQPAGATEAFF.

A few counts support this clone. The chain joins TRBV7-2 to TRBJ2-3, with a tentative D call TRBD2 (7 bases). The CDR3 has 15 residues. Trimming took 5 bases from V and 7 from J, leaving 19 bases between them. Per germline, CDR1 SGHTA and CDR2 FQGNSA. The CDR3 DNA is TGTGCCAGCAGCCCAATACGGGGGGCGGGGAATACGCAGTATTTT. Protein: CASSPIRGAGNTQYF.

This chain joins TRBV4-3 and TRBJ2-4, with TRBD2 matching 8 bases. This CDR3 region has 16 residues. J lost 7 bases, V lost 2 bases, and 10 bases had no gene match. CDR1 and CDR2 from the germline V gene are LGHNA and YSLEER. The CDR3, as DNA: TGCGCCAGCAGCCAACTTGCCGGGACTAGTAGGAACATTCAGTACTTC. Residues: CASSQLAGTSRNIQYF.

This clone was observed a handful of times. The chain combines TRBV5-1 with TRBJ2-5, with a possible D match to TRBD2 (6 bases). The CDR3 extends over 14 amino acids. CDR1 SGHRS and CDR2 YFSETQ come from the germline V gene. V was cut by 0 bases and J by 7 bases, with 13 bases left in between. This CDR3 is CASSLVVVGGTQYF. The CDR3 nucleotides read TGCGCCAGCAGCTTGGTTGTGGTCGGGGGGACCCAGTACTTC.

The gene calls are TRBV18 and TRBJ2-2; D might be TRBD1 (5 bases). The germline CDR1 and CDR2 sequences are KGHSH and LQKENI. V lost 4 bases, J lost 5 bases, and 11 bases lay in between. The CDR3 runs to 14 residues. The CDR3 region is CASSLTDTTGELFF. CDR3 in DNA: TGTGCCAGCTCACTCACGGACACGACCGGGGAGCTGTTTTTT. Filled out from reference TRBV18 and TRBJ2-2, the complete variable domain reads NAGVMQNPRHLVRRRGQEARLRCSPMKGHSHVYWYRQLPEEGLKFMVYLQKENIIDESGMPKERFSAEFPKEGPSILRIQQVVRGDSAAYFCASSLTDTTGELFFGEGSRLTVL.

The chain employs TRBV28 and TRBJ2-1; 12 bases fit TRBD2. Germline CDR1 MDHEN, CDR2 SYDVKM. Germline trimming cut 6 bases from V and 7 bases from J; bases unmatched to any gene: 7. The CDR3 contains 15 residues. The CDR3 sequence is CASRPRTSGENEQFF. The CDR3 nucleotides are TGTGCCAGCAGACCTCGGACTAGCGGGGAGAATGAGCAGTTCTTC.

V gene TRBV5-1 combines with J gene TRBJ1-3, with 9 nucleotides matching TRBD1. The CDR3 is 14 residues long. Germline values: CDR1 SGHRS, CDR2 YFSETQ. The trim removed 4 bases at V and 4 bases at J, leaving 3 bases unmatched. CDR3 residues: CASSPTGGGNTIYF. DNA for the CDR3: TGCGCCAGCAGCCCGACAGGGGGAGGAAACACCATATATTTT.

The chain couples TRBV18 to TRBJ2-3; D is unclear. Trimming pared 0 bases from V and 3 bases from J, leaving 4 bases between. The CDR3 has 13 residues. From germline, CDR1 is KGHSH and CDR2 LQKENI. The CDR3 region has the DNA TGTGCCAGCTCACCACCGCTAACAGATACGCAGTATTTT. This encodes CASSPPLTDTQYF.

This clone was counted a few times. The V call is TRBV6-5, the J call TRBJ2-1; D unclear. V was trimmed by 2 bases and J by 0 bases, leaving 11 bases between them. There are 16 residues in the CDR3. Germline-derived CDR1 and CDR2 are MNHEY and SVGAGI. CDR3 loop: CASSYKASGSYNEQFF. The CDR3 DNA follows: TGTGCCAGCAGTTACAAAGCATCCGGCTCCTACAATGAGCAGTTCTTC.

The J gene is TRBJ2-3, the V gene TRBV11-2, with TRBD2 identical over 7 bases. Germline V CDR1 and CDR2: SGHAT, FQNNGV. Trimming removed 5 bases from V and 2 bases from J; junction bases left unmatched: 7. This CDR3 comprises 15 residues. CDR3 DNA sequence: TGTGCCAGCAGCCTTGGGGGACTAAACACAGATACGCAGTATTTT. Encoded protein: CASSLGGLNTDTQYF.

V and J are TRBV4-2 and TRBJ2-3, with TRBD2 identical over 12 bases. V gave up 7 bases and J gave up 10 bases; unmatched junction bases: 18. The CDR3 runs to 17 residues. Germline values: CDR1 LGHNA, CDR2 YNFKEQ. The CDR3: CASTKDWTSGETGSQYF. Written as DNA, the CDR3 is TGTGCCAGCACCAAAGACTGGACTAGCGGGGAGACCGGATCGCAGTATTTT.

J is TRBJ2-1 and V is TRBV9; D gene unclear. The V and J ends lost 3 bases and 0 bases respectively, with 10 bases between them. This CDR3 region has 15 residues. Germline CDR1 SGDLS, CDR2 YYNGEE. DNA for the CDR3: TGTGCCAGCAGCGCAAGCCCGAACTCCTACAATGAGCAGTTCTTC. Translated, it gives CASSASPNSYNEQFF.

The chain recombines TRBV18 with TRBJ1-5; TRBD1 might be the D (5 bases). CDR1 and CDR2 from the germline V gene are KGHSH and LQKENI. Deletions cut 6 bases from V and 12 bases from J, with 24 bases between. CDR3 size: 15 residues. The CDR3 region is CASSTSGGAALLQHF. The CDR3 coding sequence is TGTGCCAGCTCGACCAGCGGCGGGGCCGCGTTGCTCCAGCATTTT.